This T cell receptor beta chain was identified in a study of blood T cell repertoires in COVID-19 (dated by TCRdb to the early 2020s). General notes on the study: The collaborator samples originated in the United States, Italy and Spain and spanned the acute and convalescent phases of COVID-19. Samples were obtained from the ongoing ImmuneRACE study (first 160 participants) and from approximately 1,200 subjects provided by 6 global collaborators. Nearly every sample came with metadata listing a de-identified subject ID, COVID-19 status, age in years and sex. The repertoires were released in a freely available public database meant as a resource for research on the immune response to SARS-CoV-2. The material from the prospective study consisted of cDNA or gDNA derived from T cells, B-cell-depleted T cells, or PBMCs. The dataset comprised deeply sampled blood TCRbeta repertoires from subjects exposed to, actively infected with, or recovered from COVID-19. Where available, HLA class I and class II types were obtained from metadata supplied by the sample provider rather than from assay-based typing.

This clone was detected a few times. Its specific antigen is unknown. Base qualities are not recorded, but no much larger clone differs from it by a single base. Each collaborating institution followed its own protocols to collect whole blood in K2EDTA tubes. For TCRbeta analysis, collaborators shipped samples as frozen whole blood, isolated PBMCs, or DNA extracted from either of those sample types. Study-wide conclusions, independent of this receptor: The amount of clinical and demographic metadata varied by source and participant and was provided uncurated.

The germline V gene (reference sequence) yields LNHDA for CDR1 and SQIVND for CDR2. Trimming removed 5 bases from V and 4 bases from J, leaving 11 bases between the germline ends. There are 14 amino acids in the CDR3, from cysteine to phenylalanine inclusive. Only the CDR3 DNA is retained, 42 bases long and in frame from the first base. The immunoSEQ Assay, a bias-controlled multiplex PCR, was used to amplify TCRbeta CDR3 regions from genomic DNA. The paper's processing steps were these. Within the assay, amplification of reference gene primers was used to estimate how many nucleated cells each sample contained. Sequence reads were collapsed and filtered to measure the absolute abundance of every unique TCRbeta CDR3 rearrangement. For each sample, productive Simpson clonality was calculated by taking the square root of Simpson's diversity index across productive rearrangements. TCRdb took over this immuneACCESS table, retaining in-frame rearrangements with V and J assigned. Such tables are incomplete; in checked studies, under half of the missing clones stem from an unresolved V gene, and the remainder is unexplained. V, J and clone size derive from that table, while D and trimming were established from the DNA sequence. Within this sample are about 150,000 clones, with more than 75% of them counted one time only. In total, the top ten clones hold about 4% of the sample.

The specimen sequenced was peripheral blood. The sequence derives from a man aged 55 to 70 with acute or convalescent COVID-19. The rearranged chain carries TRBV19 and TRBJ2-2; perhaps TRBD2 is the D gene, with 5 bases matching. The DNA reads as follows: TGTGCCAGTAGTCTCGAGGGTCGCACCGGGGAGCTGTTTTTT. It codes for CASSLEGRTGELFF. Here the CDR3 is joined to the reference TRBV19 and TRBJ2-2 genes, and the full variable domain is: DGGITQSPKYLFRKEGQNVTLSCEQNLNHDAMYWYRQDPGQGLRLIYYSQIVNDFQKGDIAEGYSVSREKKESFPLTVTSAQKNPTAFYLCASSLEGRTGELFFGEGSRLTVL.